The following is a T cell receptor (beta chain) sequence with its context. The target of this receptor is not known. In the germline V gene, CDR1 corresponds to MDHEN and CDR2 to SYDVKM. The CDR3 runs 15 amino acids, cysteine and phenylalanine included. DNA is not recorded here. This entry comes from a study of CXCR3-negative and CXCR3-positive naive CD8 T cells (dated by TCRdb to the late 2010s). With respect to the entire study: About 150 million TRB reads were obtained in total, roughly 1.5 +/- 0.3 million reads per library. Diversity and physicochemical repertoire analyses were performed on about eleven donors pooled from two independent experiments. The TRBV-TRBJ cluster analysis covered naive subsets from 5 or 6 donors and memory cells from 3 donors.

The reads were generated on a NextSeq 550. The Human TCR Profiling Kit (MiLaboratory) was used to make UMI-labeled 5' RACE TRB cDNA libraries. The full amount of extracted RNA was used for cDNA synthesis, and the full amount of resulting cDNA was used for PCR amplification. Libraries were prepared in parallel with an identical number of PCR cycles. The paper's data handling went like this. MIGEC and MiXCR extracted about 53,000 +/- 10,000 unique UMI-labeled TRB cDNA molecules per library, requiring at least two reads per UMI. On average, each library contained roughly 40,000 +/- 10,000 functional in-frame TRB CDR3 nucleotide clonotypes without stop codons. After downsampling to 5000 UMI-labeled TRB molecules per sample, diversity metrics, including normalized Shannon-Wiener and Chao1, were computed in VDJtools. VDJtools computed clonotype-size-weighted physicochemical properties of the central five CDR3 residues: interaction energy, strength, volume and Kidera factor 4. TCRdb reprocessed the reads; each CDR3 protein sequence makes one entry, and DNA is unavailable. The V and J calls come from TCRdb's annotation, not from the publication. The table for this sample shows 70,000 to 100,000 distinct CDR3 sequences. 1.1% of the sample rests with the top ten.

The paper as a whole reports these results and caveats: Within the same donor, TRBV-TRBJ usage looked similar between naive CXCR3-negative and CXCR3-positive cells, but memory cells had distinct patterns. TRB CDR3s from CXCR3-positive naive cells showed higher hydrophobicity (lower Kidera factor 4), lower energy, and higher strength and volume indices than CXCR3-negative naive cells. Comparably high repertoire diversity was found in both naive subsets, whereas much lower repertoire diversity was found in memory CD8+ T cells. Because surface CD5, which has been linked to self-reactivity in mice, was comparable between naive subsets, TCR interaction strength was also inferred from TRB CDR3 physicochemical properties. Because CXCR3 expression was partially decreased after cryopreservation, freshly isolated PBMCs were used for most assays.

Each CD8+ T cell subset was flow-sorted in triplicate, with roughly 310,000 cells per subset placed directly into RLT lysis buffer. To keep memory contaminants out, a stringent definition of naive CD8+ T cells was applied: CD45RO-CCR7+CD27+CD95-. Peripheral blood mononuclear cells were isolated from buffy coats using standard density gradient centrifugation. Naive CXCR3-negative and CXCR3-positive CD8+ T cells were flow-sorted using a FACSAria III. Total RNA was extracted from sorted cells using an RNeasy Mini Kit. Recombination joined TRBV28 with TRBJ2-7; as DNA is missing, the TRBD2 call by TCRdb cannot be tested. This clonotype was sampled from a human donor in good health. Some clones in this sample may be carry-over from other donors' samples. The specimen was naive CXCR3- CD8+ T cells from blood. This specimen's cell subset or site label, interpreted: CD45RO-CCR7+CD27+CD95- naive CD8+ T cells lacking CXCR3 (TNR3-). The CDR3 region: CASRETSGISYEQYF.